The 19 T cell receptor beta chains given below trace back to one sample, sequenced in a study of T cell repertoires in cytomegalovirus infection. TCRdb itself ran the reads through MiXCR, one entry per CDR3 protein. This sample yields nearly 450,000 distinct CDR3 sequences, of which approximately 32% are seen a single time; roughly 15% belongs to the top ten. Sequencing was done on a sample of PBMCs. Receptors were obtained from a human donor in good health (CMV status not recorded). Some clones in this sample may be carry-over from other donors' samples.

This clonotype was observed a handful of times. The chain links TRBV6-2 or TRBV6-3 to TRBJ1-6; D not certain. The CDR3 totals 15 residues. Germline assignment: CDR1 MNHEY and CDR2 SVGEGT. The V gene lost 4 bases and the J gene lost 5 bases, with 12 bases spanning the gap. This CDR3 reads CASSSNVGDNSPLHF. The CDR3 region has the DNA TGTGCCAGCAGTTCGAACGTCGGGGATAATTCACCCCTCCACTTT.

The rearrangement joins TRBV12-5 to TRBJ2-1; D possibly uses TRBD1 or TRBD2 (5 bases each). CDR1 is LGHNT and CDR2 is FRNRAP in the germline V gene. The CDR3 extends over 15 amino acids. V lost 7 bases and J 4 bases, leaving 17 bases between the germline ends. The CDR3 DNA reads TGTGCTAGTGCCCTTGGGGGTTCAAGTTACAATGAGCAGTTCTTC. It specifies CASALGGSSYNEQFF.

This chain's CDR3 is CASSPRDRELLTDTQYF. In nucleotides, the CDR3 is TGTGCCAGCAGTCCCAGGGACAGGGAGCTACTCACAGATACGCAGTATTTT. The chain uses TRBV6-6 and TRBJ2-3; 9 bases are shared with TRBD1. The junction had 11 bases not matched to a gene; V was cut back by 5 bases and J by 2 bases. Germline V gene data show CDR1 as MNHNY and CDR2 as SVGAGI (reference sequence). This CDR3 has 17 residues.

This clonotype was found many times. The chain uses TRBV4-1 and TRBJ1-2; 8 nucleotides match TRBD1. This CDR3 comprises 15 residues. Trimming took 2 bases from V and 7 from J; bases not matched to a gene: 9. Germline V CDR1 and CDR2: MGHRA, YSYEKL. The CDR3 loop is CASSQSDRGVGGYTF. For the CDR3, the DNA is TGCGCCAGCAGCCAATCAGACAGGGGAGTAGGTGGCTACACCTTC.

This clonotype showed up just once. The chain combines TRBV27 with TRBJ2-7; D possibly corresponds to TRBD2 (5 bases). CDR3 size: 14 residues. Per the germline V gene, CDR1 is MNHEY and CDR2 is SMNVEV (reference sequence). The ends were cut back, 6 bases at V and 6 bases at J, with 18 bases in the middle. CDR3 DNA: TGTGCCAGCAGCTTGAGGGCAGGCCTACGCGAGCAGTACTTC. As protein: CASSLRAGLREQYF.

The chain is built from TRBV7-6 and TRBJ2-1, with 15 bases lining up with TRBD2. The junction had 6 bases not matched to a gene; V was cut back by 5 bases and J by 4 bases. The CDR3 has 17 amino acids. CDR1 and CDR2 from the germline V gene are SGHVS and FNYEAQ. CDR3 residues: CASSPRTSGGEYNEQFF. The CDR3 bases are TGTGCCAGCAGCCCGAGGACTAGCGGGGGGGAATACAATGAGCAGTTCTTC.

This clonotype was seen only a few times. V gene TRBV20-1 combines with J gene TRBJ2-4, with D possibly being TRBD1 (5 bases). Trimming took 4 bases from V and 7 from J, leaving 11 bases between them. This CDR3 is built from 12 residues. The germline gives CDR1 DFQATT, CDR2 SNEGSKA (reference sequence). DNA of the CDR3: TGCAGTGCTAACTGGACACCTAACATTCAGTACTTC. Amino acid sequence: CSANWTPNIQYF.

The chain carries TRBV20-1 and TRBJ2-3; D is possibly TRBD1 (5 bases). In germline, CDR1 is DFQATT, CDR2 SNEGSKA (reference sequence). V lost 0 bases and J lost 0, with 25 bases in between. This CDR3 contains 20 residues. CDR3 in amino acids: CSARDESAGPAGASTDTQYF. In DNA, the CDR3 is TGCAGTGCTAGAGATGAATCCGCAGGGCCTGCCGGTGCTAGCACAGATACGCAGTATTTT.

This clonotype was recorded many times. The chain employs TRBV27 and TRBJ2-7; the D gene is possibly TRBD1 (5 bases). Trimming cost V 8 bases and J 6 bases, with 11 bases left between them. This CDR3 is 11 amino acids long. Germline V CDR1 and CDR2: MNHEY, SMNVEV (reference sequence). The CDR3 coding sequence is TGTGCCAGCCGACAGCAGGGCGAGCAGTACTTC. It is translated as CASRQQGEQYF.

This clonotype was detected only a few times. At one of its ends the junction is not consistent with the germline gene, which may arise from a read error. The chain recombines TRBV7-6 with TRBJ2-1; D perhaps matches TRBD2 (6 bases). The CDR3 length is 14 residues. Per germline, CDR1 SGHVS and CDR2 FNYEAQ. The CDR3 nucleotides are TGTGCTAGCAGCTTACGCGTTGGAGGGCATGAGCAGTTCTTC. Translating it yields CASSLRVGGHEQFF.

V is TRBV24-1 and J is TRBJ2-1, with D maybe TRBD1 (7 bases). This CDR3 contains 15 residues. Germline V gene lookup returns CDR1 KGHDR and CDR2 SFDVKD. V was clipped by 3 bases and J by 7 bases, with 15 bases between them. CDR3 in amino acids: CATSDRRETGNEQFF. The CDR3 DNA sequence: TGTGCCACCAGTGATCGTCGGGAGACAGGGAATGAGCAGTTCTTC.

The rearrangement joins TRBV12-3 or TRBV12-4 to TRBJ1-2, with 9 nucleotides matching TRBD1. This CDR3 is built from 13 residues. J was trimmed by 8 bases and V by 6 bases; bases with no gene match: 7. CDR3 nucleotide sequence: TGTGCCAGCAGCCGGACAGGGGAAAAAGGCTACACCTTC. The encoded protein is CASSRTGEKGYTF.

The J gene is TRBJ2-2, the V gene TRBV5-4; perhaps TRBD2 as D (6 bases). Germline CDR1 and CDR2: SGHNT and YYREEE (reference sequence). The CDR3 contains 14 residues. Trimming shortened V by 3 bases and J by 1 base, and 7 bases separated the two germline ends. The CDR3 loop is CASSSSVNTGELFF. For the CDR3, the DNA is TGTGCCAGCAGCTCTAGCGTGAACACCGGGGAGCTGTTTTTT.

In its sample, this clonotype was seen a few times. The J gene is TRBJ1-6, the V gene TRBV19; unclear D gene. Germline V CDR1 and CDR2: LNHDA, SQIVND (reference sequence). V was trimmed by 6 bases and J by 9 bases, leaving 30 bases between them. This CDR3 region has 19 residues. This chain's CDR3 is CASRREVSTRISESSPLHF. The CDR3, as DNA: TGTGCCAGTAGACGTGAAGTTAGTACCAGGATTTCAGAAAGTTCACCCCTCCACTTT.

The chain links TRBV29-1 to TRBJ2-3; 7 positions agree with TRBD1. V shed 3 bases and J 5 bases; nucleotides not matched to a gene: 5. CDR1 and CDR2 from the germline V gene are SQVTM and ANQGSEA. The CDR3 contains 13 residues. The CDR3 region is CSVDKGAEDTQYF. The CDR3 region has the DNA TGCAGCGTTGACAAGGGGGCAGAAGATACGCAGTATTTT.

The V and J genes are TRBV6-6 and TRBJ1-2; maybe TRBD1 (5 bases). The germline V gene has CDR1 MNHNY and CDR2 SVGAGI (reference sequence). V lost 6 bases and J 7 bases, leaving 18 bases between the germline ends. This CDR3 region has 14 residues. CDR3 nucleotide sequence: TGTGCCAGCAGCCGGGGGAGGGTGGATCGTGGCTACACCTTC. Translated: CASSRGRVDRGYTF.

This clonotype has just a few counts. The J gene is TRBJ1-4, the V gene TRBV6-5; 7 bases align to TRBD1. CDR1 and CDR2 (germline): MNHEY, SVGAGI. The CDR3 consists of 16 residues. Losses at the gene ends were 4 bases for V and 8 bases for J; bases not matched to a gene: 13. CDR3 sequence (DNA): TGTGCCAGCAGTTTCACTATACAGGGGCCGGGGGAAAAACTGTTTTTT. It specifies CASSFTIQGPGEKLFF.

This clonotype has more than one count but fewer than ten. The chain has TRBV15 and TRBJ1-1; D ambiguous. CDR3 length: 12 amino acids. The V end lost 1 base, the J end lost 4 bases, and 4 bases lay between the germline ends. Germline assignment: CDR1 LNHNV and CDR2 YYDKDF (reference sequence). In nucleotides, the CDR3 is TGTGCCACCAGCAGAGCTGGCACTGAAGCTTTCTTT. Protein: CATSRAGTEAFF.

A word on this clonotype: Compared with germline, one end of the junction differs, possibly owing to a read error. The chain has TRBV5-3 and TRBJ2-3, with D perhaps given as TRBD1 or TRBD2 (5 bases each). TRBV5-3 is designated an ORF whose function remains uncertain. This CDR3 is built from 14 residues. CDR3 in DNA: TGTGCCAGCAGCTTGGTGGACGAGGGGGATACGCAGTATTTT. It yields the protein CASSLVDEGDTQYF.